This T cell receptor beta chain stems from a study of T cell changes during pregnancy in multiple sclerosis. Only in-frame clones appear in the TCRdb table, and some are missing; sequencing was by immunoSEQ multiplex PCR. Here the sample spans tens of thousands of clones, around 93% being singletons. Germline V gene lookup returns CDR1 LNHDA and CDR2 SQIVND (reference sequence). This CDR3 comprises 18 residues. The V gene lost 7 bases and the J gene lost 5 bases, with 27 bases spanning the gap. This material consisted of peripheral blood, taken in the second trimester of pregnancy. The rearrangement links TRBV19 to TRBJ2-1, with a tentative D call TRBD2 (7 bases). This clonotype was obtained from a female donor with multiple sclerosis, enrolled in a pregnancy study. In nucleotides, the CDR3 is TGTGCCAGTACCAATCTGGGCGCCGGGGGGCCCCCTAACAATGAGCAGTTCTTC. Its protein product is CASTNLGAGGPPNNEQFF.